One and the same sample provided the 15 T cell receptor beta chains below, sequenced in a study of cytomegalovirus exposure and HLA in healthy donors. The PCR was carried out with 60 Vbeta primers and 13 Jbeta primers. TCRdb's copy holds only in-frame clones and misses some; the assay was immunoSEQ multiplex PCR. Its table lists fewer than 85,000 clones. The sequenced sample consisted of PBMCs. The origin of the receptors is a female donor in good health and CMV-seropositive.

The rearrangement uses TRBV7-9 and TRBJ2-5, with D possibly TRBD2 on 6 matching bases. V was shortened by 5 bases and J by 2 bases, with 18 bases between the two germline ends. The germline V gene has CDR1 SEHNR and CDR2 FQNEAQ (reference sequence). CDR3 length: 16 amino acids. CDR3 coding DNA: TGTGCCAGCAGCAGGGCCCTAGGCGGGGCACAAGAGACCCAGTACTTC. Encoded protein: CASSRALGGAQETQYF.

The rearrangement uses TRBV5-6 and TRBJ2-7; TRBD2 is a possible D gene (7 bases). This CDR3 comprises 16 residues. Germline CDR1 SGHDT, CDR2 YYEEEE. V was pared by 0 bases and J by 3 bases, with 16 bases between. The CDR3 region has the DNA TGTGCCAGCAGCTTGGTGGGGGGGGGCAGGGGCTACGAGCAGTACTTC. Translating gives CASSLVGGGRGYEQYF.

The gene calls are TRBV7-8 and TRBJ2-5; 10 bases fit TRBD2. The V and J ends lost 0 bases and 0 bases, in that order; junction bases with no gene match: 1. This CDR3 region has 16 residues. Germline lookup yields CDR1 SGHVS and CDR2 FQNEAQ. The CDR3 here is CASSLAGTSDQETQYF. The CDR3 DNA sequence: TGTGCCAGCAGCTTAGCCGGGACTAGCGACCAAGAGACCCAGTACTTC.

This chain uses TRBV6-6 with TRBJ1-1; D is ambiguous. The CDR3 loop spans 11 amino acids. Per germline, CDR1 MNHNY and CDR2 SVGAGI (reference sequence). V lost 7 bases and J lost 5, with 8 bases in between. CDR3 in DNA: TGTGCCAGCACTCGGGATACTGAAGCTTTCTTT. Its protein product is CASTRDTEAFF.

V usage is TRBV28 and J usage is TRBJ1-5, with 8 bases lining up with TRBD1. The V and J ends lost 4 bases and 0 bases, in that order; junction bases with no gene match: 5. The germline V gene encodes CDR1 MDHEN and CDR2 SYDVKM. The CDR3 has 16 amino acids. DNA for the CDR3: TGTGCCAGCAGTTCGAGACAGGGGTATAGCAATCAGCCCCAGCATTTT. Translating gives CASSSRQGYSNQPQHF.

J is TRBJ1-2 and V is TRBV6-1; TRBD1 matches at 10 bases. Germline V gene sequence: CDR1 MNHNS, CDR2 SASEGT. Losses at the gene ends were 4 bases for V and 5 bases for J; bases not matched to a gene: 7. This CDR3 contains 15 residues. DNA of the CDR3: TGTGCCAGCAGTGGGTCGACAGGGGGCGGTTATGGCTACACCTTC. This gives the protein CASSGSTGGGYGYTF.

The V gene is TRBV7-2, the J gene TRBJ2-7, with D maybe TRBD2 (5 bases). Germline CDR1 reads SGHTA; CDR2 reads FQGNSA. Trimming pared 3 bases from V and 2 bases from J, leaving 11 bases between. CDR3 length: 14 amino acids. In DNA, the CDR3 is TGTGCCAGCAGCTTTTTGGCACTAGCCTACGAGCAGTACTTC. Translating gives CASSFLALAYEQYF.

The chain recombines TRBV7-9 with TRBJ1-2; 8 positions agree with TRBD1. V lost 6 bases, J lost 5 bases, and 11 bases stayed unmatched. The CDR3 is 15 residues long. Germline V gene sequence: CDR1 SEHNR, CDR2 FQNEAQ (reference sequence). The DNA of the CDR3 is TGTGCCAGCAGTCCTCAGGGGGCGAAGGCATATGGCTACACCTTC. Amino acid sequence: CASSPQGAKAYGYTF.

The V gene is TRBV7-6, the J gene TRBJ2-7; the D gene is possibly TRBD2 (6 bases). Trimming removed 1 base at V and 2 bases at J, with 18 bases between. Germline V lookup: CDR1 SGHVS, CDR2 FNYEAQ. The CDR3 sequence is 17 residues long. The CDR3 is CASSLEAREAPTYEQYF. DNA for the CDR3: TGTGCCAGCAGCTTAGAGGCCAGGGAGGCTCCTACCTACGAGCAGTACTTC.

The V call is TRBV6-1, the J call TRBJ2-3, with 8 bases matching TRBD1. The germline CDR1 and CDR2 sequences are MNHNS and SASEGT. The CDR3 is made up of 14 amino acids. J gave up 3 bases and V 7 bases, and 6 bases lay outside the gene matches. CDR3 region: CASTSGTGTDTQYF. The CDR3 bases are TGTGCCAGCACCTCGGGGACAGGAACAGATACGCAGTATTTT.

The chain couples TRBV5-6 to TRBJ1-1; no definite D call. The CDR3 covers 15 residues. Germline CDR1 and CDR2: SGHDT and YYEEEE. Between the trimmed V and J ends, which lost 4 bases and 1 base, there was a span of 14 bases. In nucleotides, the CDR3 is TGTGCCAGCAGCACATTACAGCGGACGAACACTGAAGCTTTCTTT. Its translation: CASSTLQRTNTEAFF.

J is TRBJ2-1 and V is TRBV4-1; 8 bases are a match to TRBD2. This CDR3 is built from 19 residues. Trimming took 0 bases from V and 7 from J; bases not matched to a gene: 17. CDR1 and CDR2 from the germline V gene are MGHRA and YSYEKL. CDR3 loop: CASSQERFVAGLEGNEQFF. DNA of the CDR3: TGCGCCAGCAGCCAAGAAAGGTTTGTAGCGGGATTGGAGGGGAATGAGCAGTTCTTC.

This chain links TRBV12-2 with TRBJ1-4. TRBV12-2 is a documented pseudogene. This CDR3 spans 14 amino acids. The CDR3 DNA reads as TGTGCAAGTCGCTTTTGGAGATATAATGAAAAACTGTTTTTT. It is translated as CASRFWRYNEKLFF.

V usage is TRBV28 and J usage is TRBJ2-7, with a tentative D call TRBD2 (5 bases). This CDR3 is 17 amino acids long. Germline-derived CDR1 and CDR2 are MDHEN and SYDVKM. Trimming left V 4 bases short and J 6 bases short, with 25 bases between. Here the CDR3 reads CASSSLSLIGIAREQYF. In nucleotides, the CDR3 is TGTGCCAGCAGTTCCCTCTCTCTGATTGGGATAGCGCGCGAGCAGTACTTC.

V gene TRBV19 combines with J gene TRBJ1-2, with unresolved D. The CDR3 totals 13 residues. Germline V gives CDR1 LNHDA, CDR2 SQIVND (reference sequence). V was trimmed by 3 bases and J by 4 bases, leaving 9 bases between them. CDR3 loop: CASSIGVGYGYTF. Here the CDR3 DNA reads TGTGCCAGTAGTATCGGGGTCGGCTATGGCTACACCTTC. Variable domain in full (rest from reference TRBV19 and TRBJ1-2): DGGITQSPKYLFRKEGQNVTLSCEQNLNHDAMYWYRQDPGQGLRLIYYSQIVNDFQKGDIAEGYSVSREKKESFPLTVTSAQKNPTAFYLCASSIGVGYGYTFGSGTRLTVV.